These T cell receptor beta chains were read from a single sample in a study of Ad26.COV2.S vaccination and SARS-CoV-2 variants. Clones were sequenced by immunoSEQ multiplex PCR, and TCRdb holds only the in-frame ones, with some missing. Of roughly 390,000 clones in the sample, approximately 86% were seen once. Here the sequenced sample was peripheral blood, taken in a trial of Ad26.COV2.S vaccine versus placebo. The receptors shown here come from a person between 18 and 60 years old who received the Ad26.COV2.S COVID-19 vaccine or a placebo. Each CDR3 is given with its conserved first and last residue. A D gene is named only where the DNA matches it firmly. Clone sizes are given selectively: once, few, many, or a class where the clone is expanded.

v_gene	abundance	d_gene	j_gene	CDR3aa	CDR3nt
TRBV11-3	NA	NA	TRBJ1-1	CASSVGTATEAFF	TGTGCCAGCAGCGTAGGGACGGCTACTGAAGCTTTCTTT
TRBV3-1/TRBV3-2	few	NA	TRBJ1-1	CASSQRGATEAFF	TGTGCCAGCAGCCAACGGGGGGCCACTGAAGCTTTCTTT
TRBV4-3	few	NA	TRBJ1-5	CASSLRSGENQPQHF	TGCGCCAGCAGTTTAAGGTCCGGGGAAAATCAGCCCCAGCATTTT
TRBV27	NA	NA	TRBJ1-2	CASSLYLGAGSYGYTF	TGTGCCAGCAGTTTGTATTTGGGCGCCGGTAGCTATGGCTACACCTTC
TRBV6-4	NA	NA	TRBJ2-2	CASSPLGVGELFF	TGTGCCAGCAGTCCCCTAGGAGTCGGGGAGCTGTTTTTT
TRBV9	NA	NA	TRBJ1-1	CASSGGPTSTEAFF	TGTGCCAGCAGCGGGGGACCGACGTCCACTGAAGCTTTCTTT
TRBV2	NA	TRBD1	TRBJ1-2	CASATDRVDYGYTF	TGTGCCAGCGCTACGGACAGGGTGGACTATGGCTACACCTTC
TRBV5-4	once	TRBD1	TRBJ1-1	CASSVDRETEAFF	TGTGCCAGCAGCGTGGACAGGGAAACTGAAGCTTTCTTT
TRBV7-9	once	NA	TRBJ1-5	CASSLGGVGQPQHF	TGTGCCAGCAGCTTAGGAGGGGTGGGTCAGCCCCAGCATTTT
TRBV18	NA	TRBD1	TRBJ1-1	CASSLDRVNTEAFF	TGTGCCAGCTCCCTTGACAGGGTGAACACTGAAGCTTTCTTT
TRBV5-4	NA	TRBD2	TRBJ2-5	CASSFGLAGAYQETQYF	TGTGCCAGCAGCTTTGGACTAGCGGGGGCCTACCAAGAGACCCAGTACTTC
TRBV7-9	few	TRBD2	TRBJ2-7	CASSSPQSSGGVYEQYF	TGTGCCAGCAGCTCCCCACAGTCCAGCGGGGGGGTCTACGAGCAGTACTTC
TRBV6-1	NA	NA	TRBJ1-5	CASSEISNQPQHF	TGTGCCAGCAGTGAAATTAGCAATCAGCCCCAGCATTTT
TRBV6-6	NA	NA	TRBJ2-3	CASGMTDTQYF	TGTGCCAGCGGAATGACAGATACGCAGTATTTT
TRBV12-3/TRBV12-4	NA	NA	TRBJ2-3	CASTFGGPDTQYF	TGTGCCAGCACCTTCGGGGGCCCAGATACGCAGTATTTT
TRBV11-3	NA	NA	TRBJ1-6	CASSSTPGGPNNSPLHF	TGTGCCAGCAGCAGCACCCCGGGGGGCCCCAATAATTCACCCCTCCACTTT
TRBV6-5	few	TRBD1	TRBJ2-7	CASTGPGQGIKQYF	TGTGCCAGCACAGGCCCGGGACAGGGGATCAAGCAGTACTTC
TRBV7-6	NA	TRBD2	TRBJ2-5	CASSLGLAGLGETQYF	TGTGCCAGCAGCTTAGGACTAGCGGGCTTGGGGGAGACCCAGTACTTC
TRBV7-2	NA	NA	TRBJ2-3	CASSLATGAGRATDTQYF	TGTGCCAGCAGCTTAGCCACAGGGGCGGGGCGGGCGACAGATACGCAGTATTTT
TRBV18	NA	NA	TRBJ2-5	CASSPPGRGETQYF	TGTGCCAGCTCACCACCTGGACGGGGTGAGACCCAGTACTTC
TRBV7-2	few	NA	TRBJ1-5	CASSLGWGQPQHF	TGTGCCAGCAGCTTAGGATGGGGTCAGCCCCAGCATTTT
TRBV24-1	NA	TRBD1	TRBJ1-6	CATSADRGEDYNSPLHF	TGTGCCACCAGTGCTGACAGGGGTGAGGATTATAATTCACCCCTCCACTTT
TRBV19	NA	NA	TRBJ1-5	CASSLRAVRAGQPQHF	TGTGCCAGTAGTTTGCGGGCAGTACGGGCTGGTCAGCCCCAGCATTTT
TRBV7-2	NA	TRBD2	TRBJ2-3	CASSLTPSGGVDTQYF	TGTGCCAGCAGCTTAACCCCTAGCGGGGGTGTAGATACGCAGTATTTT
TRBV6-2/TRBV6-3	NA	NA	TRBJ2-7	CASSPPLGGWGEQYF	TGTGCCAGCAGTCCCCCCCTTGGGGGGTGGGGCGAGCAGTACTTC
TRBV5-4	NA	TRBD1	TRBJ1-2	CASSQPDRGYTF	TGTGCCAGCAGCCAACCGGACAGGGGCTACACCTTC
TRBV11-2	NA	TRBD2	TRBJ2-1	CASGGAYSYNEQFF	TGTGCGAGCGGGGGGGCCTATTCCTACAATGAGCAGTTCTTC
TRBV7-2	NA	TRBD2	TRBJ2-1	CASSSPSGGNHEQFF	TGTGCCAGCAGCTCTCCTAGCGGGGGGAACCATGAGCAGTTCTTC
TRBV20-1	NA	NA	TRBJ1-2	CSASAGGQINYGYTF	TGCAGTGCTAGTGCAGGCGGACAGATTAACTATGGCTACACCTTC
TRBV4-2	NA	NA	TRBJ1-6	CASSQETTGTQSPLHF	TGTGCCAGCAGCCAAGAGACGACCGGGACACAATCACCCCTCCACTTT
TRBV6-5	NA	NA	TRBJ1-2	CASKNPWGSPGYTF	TGTGCCAGCAAAAACCCATGGGGGTCCCCAGGCTACACCTTC
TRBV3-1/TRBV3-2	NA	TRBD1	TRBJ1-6	CASSIWTGNSPLHF	TGTGCCAGCAGCATTTGGACAGGGAATTCACCCCTCCACTTT
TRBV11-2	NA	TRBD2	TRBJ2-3	CASKHLSSGGDTQYF	TGTGCCAGCAAACATCTATCTAGCGGGGGGGATACGCAGTATTTT
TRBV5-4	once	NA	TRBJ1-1	CASSFGNTEAFF	TGTGCCAGCAGCTTCGGGAACACTGAAGCTTTCTTT
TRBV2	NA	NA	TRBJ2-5	CASSEGGVARETQYF	TGTGCCAGCAGTGAAGGCGGGGTGGCGCGAGAGACCCAGTACTTC
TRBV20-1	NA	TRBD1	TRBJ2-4	CSASILGTGSIDIQYF	TGCAGTGCTAGTATCTTGGGGACAGGGTCGATAGACATTCAGTACTTC
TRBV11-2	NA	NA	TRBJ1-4	CASSLSGATNEKLFF	TGTGCCAGCAGCTTAAGTGGTGCAACTAATGAAAAACTGTTTTTT
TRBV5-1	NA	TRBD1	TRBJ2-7	CASSYRTGGYEQYF	TGCGCCAGCAGCTATAGGACAGGGGGTTACGAGCAGTACTTC
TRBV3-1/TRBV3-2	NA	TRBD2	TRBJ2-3	CASSQGPSGGTDTQYF	TGTGCCAGCAGCCAAGGTCCTAGCGGGGGTACAGATACGCAGTATTTT
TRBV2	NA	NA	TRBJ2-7	CASRVGEQYF	TGTGCCAGCAGAGTTGGGGAGCAGTACTTC
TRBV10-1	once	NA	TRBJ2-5	CASSESGRETQYF	TGCGCCAGCAGTGAGTCCGGGCGAGAGACCCAGTACTTC
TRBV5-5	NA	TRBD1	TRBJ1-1	CASSSPEGTGALNTEAFF	TGTGCCAGCAGCTCTCCCGAAGGGACAGGGGCCCTGAACACTGAAGCTTTCTTT
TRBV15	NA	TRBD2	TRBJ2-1	CATSRGGGGNNEQFF	TGTGCCACCAGCAGAGGGGGGGGAGGTAACAATGAGCAGTTCTTC
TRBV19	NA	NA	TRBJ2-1	CASSTSGSGEQFF	TGTGCCAGTAGTACCTCAGGGTCTGGGGAGCAGTTCTTC
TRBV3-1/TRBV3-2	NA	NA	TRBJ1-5	CASSQTRQDNQPQHF	TGTGCCAGCAGCCAGACCCGACAAGACAATCAGCCCCAGCATTTT
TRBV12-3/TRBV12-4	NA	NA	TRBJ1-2	CASSPRVGYGYTF	TGTGCCAGCAGTCCCAGGGTCGGCTATGGCTACACCTTC
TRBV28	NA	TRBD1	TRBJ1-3	CASSRTGYNSGNTIYF	TGTGCCAGCAGTCGGACAGGGTATAACTCTGGAAACACCATATATTTT
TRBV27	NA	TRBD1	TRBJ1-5	CASRPTTPGGGSNQPQHF	TGTGCCAGCAGACCCACCACCCCAGGGGGCGGAAGCAATCAGCCCCAGCATTTT
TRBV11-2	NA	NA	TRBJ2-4	CASSTYKGRKAKNIQYF	TGTGCCAGCAGTACCTATAAGGGGCGCAAGGCCAAAAACATTCAGTACTTC
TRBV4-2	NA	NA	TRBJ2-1	CASSQDPNEQFF	TGTGCCAGCAGCCAAGATCCTAATGAGCAGTTCTTC
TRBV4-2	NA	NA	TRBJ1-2	CASSQEEGVKNYGYTF	TGTGCCAGCAGCCAAGAAGAAGGGGTAAAGAACTATGGCTACACCTTC
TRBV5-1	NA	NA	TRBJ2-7	CASSLAGGGPYEQYF	TGCGCCAGCAGCCTGGCTGGGGGGGGCCCCTACGAGCAGTACTTC
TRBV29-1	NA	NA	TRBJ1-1	CSVEVWGGNTEAFF	TGCAGCGTTGAAGTTTGGGGGGGGAACACTGAAGCTTTCTTT
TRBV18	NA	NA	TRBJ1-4	CASSFYATNEKLFF	TGTGCCAGCTCCTTCTACGCAACTAATGAAAAACTGTTTTTT
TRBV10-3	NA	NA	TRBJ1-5	CAINGGLNQPQHF	TGTGCCATCAACGGGGGATTAAATCAGCCCCAGCATTTT
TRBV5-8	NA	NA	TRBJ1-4	CASSQDLMGKLFF	TGTGCCAGCAGCCAGGACCTCATGGGAAAACTGTTTTTT